These 3 T cell receptor beta chains originate from one sample sequenced in a study of blood T cell repertoires in COVID-19. TCRdb's copy holds only in-frame clones and misses some; the assay was immunoSEQ multiplex PCR. Of around 280,000 clones listed, about 83% were seen once; the top ten hold 6%. Sequencing was done on a sample of PBMCs or T cells enriched from blood (not recorded which). These receptors all stem from a woman aged 40 to 50 who had recovered from COVID-19.

CDR3 residues: CATRGRYHEQYF. CDR3 coding DNA: TGTGCCACGAGAGGTAGGTACCACGAGCAGTACTTC. The gene calls are TRBV24-1 and TRBJ2-7; D gene uncertain. Germline V CDR1 and CDR2: KGHDR, SFDVKD. The V end was cut by 10 bases, the J end by 5 bases, with 14 bases between. The CDR3 length is 12 residues.

The chain couples TRBV28 to TRBJ1-1; possible D gene TRBD1, 5 bases. Trimming left V 5 bases short and J 5 bases short, with 15 bases between. From germline, CDR1 is MDHEN and CDR2 SYDVKM. This CDR3 contains 14 residues. Written as DNA, the CDR3 is TGTGCCAGCAGTACGGGACTGAGGAGAACTGAAGCTTTCTTT. This codes for CASSTGLRRTEAFF.

CDR3 bases: TGTGCCAGTAGTGGAAGGGACAGCTCCTACGAGCAGTACTTC. Protein sequence: CASSGRDSSYEQYF. The chain carries TRBV19 and TRBJ2-7; 7 bases match TRBD1. The CDR3 consists of 14 residues. V shed 5 bases, J shed 0 bases, and the junction held 4 bases outside the gene matches. The germline CDR1 and CDR2 sequences are LNHDA and SQIVND (reference sequence). Variable domain in full (rest from reference TRBV19 and TRBJ2-7): DGGITQSPKYLFRKEGQNVTLSCEQNLNHDAMYWYRQDPGQGLRLIYYSQIVNDFQKGDIAEGYSVSREKKESFPLTVTSAQKNPTAFYLCASSGRDSSYEQYFGPGTRLTVT.